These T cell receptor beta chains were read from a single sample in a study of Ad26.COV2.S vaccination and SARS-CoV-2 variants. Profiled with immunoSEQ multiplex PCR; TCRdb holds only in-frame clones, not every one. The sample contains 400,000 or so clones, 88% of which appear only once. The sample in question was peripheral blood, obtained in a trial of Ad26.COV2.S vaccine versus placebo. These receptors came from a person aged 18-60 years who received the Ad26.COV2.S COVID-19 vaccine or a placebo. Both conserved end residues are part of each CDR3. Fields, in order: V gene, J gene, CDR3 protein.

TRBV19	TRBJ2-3	CASSITTSGEGDTQYF
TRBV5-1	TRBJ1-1	CASSLGGNTEAFF
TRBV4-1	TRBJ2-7	CASSPPGNYEQYF
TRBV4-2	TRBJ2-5	CASSQVAGDFQETQYF
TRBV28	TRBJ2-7	CASSHLGDSYEQYF
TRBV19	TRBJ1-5	CASSGQGGQPQHF
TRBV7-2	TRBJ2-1	CASSPRQGMKIF
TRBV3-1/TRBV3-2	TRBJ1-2	CASSPNFDRGNGYTF
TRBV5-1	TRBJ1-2	CASSLGTDRSYGYTF
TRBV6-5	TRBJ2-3	CASSYMGSSTDTQYF
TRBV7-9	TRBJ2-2	CASSPRQVNTGELFF
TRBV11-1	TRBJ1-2	CASSGPDGLGSYTF
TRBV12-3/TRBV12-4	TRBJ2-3	CASSLASPDTQYF
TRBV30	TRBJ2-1	CAWRPRSGYYNNEQFF
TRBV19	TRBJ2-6	CASTGDSGANVLTF
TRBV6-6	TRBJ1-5	CASTMDRFNQPQHF
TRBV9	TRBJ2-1	CASSLSGVSYNEQFF
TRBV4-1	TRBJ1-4	CASSQEGRLGEKLFF
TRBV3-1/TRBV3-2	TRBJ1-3	CASSQPMVSGNTIYF
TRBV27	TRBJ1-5	CASSFRHSNQPQHF
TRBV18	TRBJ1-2	CASSFRDRGLNYGYTF
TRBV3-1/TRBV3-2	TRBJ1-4	CASSQGRGSILFF
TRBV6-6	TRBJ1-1	CASSYSRGGDTEAFF
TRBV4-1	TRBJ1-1	CASSQDWGGDTEAFF
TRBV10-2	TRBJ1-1	CASNPGQQMNTEAFF
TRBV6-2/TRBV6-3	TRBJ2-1	CASSYMSRGYNEQFF